These 25 T cell receptor beta chains came from one sample sequenced in a study of graft-versus-host responses after intestinal transplantation. Generated by immunoSEQ multiplex PCR, the TCRdb table keeps only in-frame clones and is missing some. The sample has tens of thousands of clones, 94% seen once. These TCRs are of unknown antigen specificity. Source: unstimulated CD4+ T cells sorted from spleen or lymph node cells, taken before transplant. These receptors all come from a human donor who was the organ donor for an intestinal transplant.

This chain connects TRBV5-1 to TRBJ2-1; D unclear. In germline, CDR1 is SGHRS, CDR2 YFSETQ. Trimming removed 2 bases at V and 5 bases at J, with 11 bases between. There are 14 residues in the CDR3. The CDR3 protein is CASSFSPPNNEQFF. The CDR3 coding sequence is TGCGCCAGCAGCTTTTCTCCTCCCAACAATGAGCAGTTCTTC. The entire variable domain, with the rest obtained from reference TRBV5-1 and TRBJ2-1, is as follows: KAGVTQTPRYLIKTRGQQVTLSCSPISGHRSVSWYQQTPGQGLQFLFEYFSETQRNKGNFPGRFSGRQFSNSRSEMNVSTLELGDSALYLCASSFSPPNNEQFFGPGTRLTVL.

V gene TRBV10-3 combines with J gene TRBJ2-1; D perhaps matches TRBD1 (6 bases). Trimming removed 6 bases at V and 9 bases at J, with 9 bases between. The CDR3 is 11 residues long. The germline CDR1 and CDR2 sequences are ENHRY and SYGVKD. The CDR3 nucleotides read TGTGCCATCAGCCCGGACAGTGAGCAGTTCTTC. This encodes CAISPDSEQFF.

The chain employs TRBV21-1 and TRBJ2-3; TRBD2, the table's D call, lacks a check against the DNA. TRBV21-1 is a pseudogene locus. There are 18 residues in the CDR3. The CDR3 coding sequence is TGTGCCAGCAGCAAAGAGGGTAGCGGGGGCCTGAGCACAGATACGCAGTATTTT. This translates into CASSKEGSGGLSTDTQYF.

V gene TRBV13 combines with J gene TRBJ2-3; D remains unclear. V was shortened by 2 bases and J by 0 bases, with 6 bases between the two germline ends. Germline loops: CDR1 PRHDT, CDR2 FYEKMQ (reference sequence). The CDR3 loop spans 14 amino acids. CDR3 sequence: CASSLSDSTDTQYF. The CDR3 DNA reads TGTGCCAGCAGCTTAAGTGATAGCACAGATACGCAGTATTTT.

The CDR3 region is CASSTGRGRAFF. The DNA for the CDR3 is TGTGCCAGTAGTACCGGACGGGGGCGGGCGTTCTTC. V usage is TRBV19 and J usage is TRBJ2-1; tentatively, D is TRBD1 or TRBD2 (6 bases each). V lost 4 bases to trimming and J lost 15 bases, with 16 bases between them. Germline lookup yields CDR1 LNHDA and CDR2 SQIVND (reference sequence). The CDR3 covers 12 residues.

The chain uses TRBV6-4 and TRBJ1-3; D not resolved. Germline assignment: CDR1 MRHNA and CDR2 SNTAGT. With 7 bases removed from V and 2 bases from J, the gap between germline ends came to 9 bases. The CDR3 contains 13 residues. The CDR3 DNA reads as TGTGCCAGCATGAGGGAGGCTGGAAACACCATATATTTT. Its protein is CASMREAGNTIYF.

The V gene is TRBV7-2, the J gene TRBJ2-3; the D is unclear. Germline V gene sequence: CDR1 SGHTA, CDR2 FQGNSA. V was trimmed by 2 bases and J by 0 bases, leaving 12 bases between them. The CDR3 runs to 16 residues. CDR3: CASSLNEISSTDTQYF. CDR3 nucleotides: TGTGCCAGCAGCTTAAATGAGATTTCTAGCACAGATACGCAGTATTTT.

This clone has a single count. This chain links TRBV12-5 with TRBJ2-2; TRBD1 might be the D (6 bases). Per the germline V gene, CDR1 is LGHNT and CDR2 is FRNRAP. There are 15 residues in the CDR3. V was trimmed by 1 base and J by 0 bases, leaving 6 bases between them. The CDR3 sequence: CASGLGDTNTGELFF. CDR3 bases: TGTGCTAGTGGTTTGGGGGACACGAACACCGGGGAGCTGTTTTTT.

The chain employs TRBV10-3 and TRBJ1-5, with TRBD1 as a possible D gene (5 bases). The CDR3 runs 16 residues. Trimming removed 0 bases at V and 6 bases at J, with 15 bases between. Per the germline V gene, CDR1 is ENHRY and CDR2 is SYGVKD. The CDR3 DNA reads TGTGCCATCAGTGAGTCGAGCTCGGGAAGGGGTCAGCCCCAGCATTTT. This encodes CAISESSSGRGQPQHF.

The rearrangement uses TRBV19 and TRBJ1-4; D call uncertain. CDR1 is LNHDA and CDR2 is SQIVND in the germline V gene (reference sequence). Trimming removed 1 base at V and 8 bases at J, with 14 bases between. The length of the CDR3 is 15 residues. The CDR3 nucleotides read TGTGCCAGTAGTATAGGATTCAACCACGGCGAAAAACTGTTTTTT. Translated, it gives CASSIGFNHGEKLFF. Using reference TRBV19 and TRBJ1-4 for the parts outside the CDR3, the full variable domain is DGGITQSPKYLFRKEGQNVTLSCEQNLNHDAMYWYRQDPGQGLRLIYYSQIVNDFQKGDIAEGYSVSREKKESFPLTVTSAQKNPTAFYLCASSIGFNHGEKLFFGSGTQLSVL.

The rearrangement uses TRBV9 and TRBJ2-3, with D unresolved. Germline CDR1 SGDLS, CDR2 YYNGEE. The CDR3 has 13 residues. V gave up 0 bases and J gave up 2 bases, with 4 bases separating them. The CDR3 DNA reads TGTGCCAGCAGCGTAGCCCTCACAGATACGCAGTATTTT. It yields the protein CASSVALTDTQYF.

This clone was seen a single time. For the CDR3, the DNA is TGCGCCAGCAGCCAAGATAGCCGGGTAGAGACCCAGTACTTC. Translation: CASSQDSRVETQYF. The rearrangement links TRBV4-3 to TRBJ2-5; D is unclear. This CDR3 contains 14 residues. With 0 bases removed from V and 4 bases from J, the gap between germline ends came to 9 bases. The germline gives CDR1 LGHNA, CDR2 YSLEER.

The J gene is TRBJ2-7, the V gene TRBV5-1; TRBD1 aligns across 8 bases. CDR1 and CDR2 from the germline V gene are SGHRS and YFSETQ. The CDR3 consists of 16 residues. After removal of 3 bases from V and 4 bases from J, the junction contained 12 bases not matched to a gene. The DNA for the CDR3 is TGCGCCAGCAGCTGGTACCCCGGGACAGGAGTTTACGAGCAGTACTTC. Its protein product is CASSWYPGTGVYEQYF.

This clone has just one count. The chain has TRBV4-1 and TRBJ1-6, with D unclear. There are 20 residues in the CDR3. Germline loops: CDR1 MGHRA, CDR2 YSYEKL. The V end lost 0 bases, the J end lost 0 bases, and 18 bases lay between the germline ends. CDR3 sequence reads: CASSQDSTTGRSSYNSPLHF. DNA of the CDR3: TGCGCCAGCAGCCAAGACTCGACAACTGGGAGGAGCTCCTATAATTCACCCCTCCACTTT.

The CDR3 bases are TGTGCCAGCTCACCACTCCGACTAGCGGGGGGCCGCGATACGCAGTATTTT. Translating gives CASSPLRLAGGRDTQYF. The gene calls are TRBV18 and TRBJ2-3; 13 bases align to TRBD2. CDR3 length: 17 residues. Trimming took 1 base from V and 6 from J; bases not matched to a gene: 7. Germline assignment: CDR1 KGHSH and CDR2 LQKENI.

This clone has just a few counts. The V call is TRBV7-3, the J call TRBJ2-1, with D perhaps being TRBD1 or TRBD2 (7 bases each). Germline V CDR1 and CDR2: SGHTA, FQGTGA. The CDR3 loop spans 15 amino acids. Trimming removed 5 bases at V and 6 bases at J, with 17 bases between. The CDR3 reads CASSPQGGPGNEQFF. CDR3 sequence (DNA): TGTGCCAGCAGCCCCCAGGGGGGGCCTGGCAATGAGCAGTTCTTC. Full variable domain (missing parts from reference TRBV7-3 and TRBJ2-1): GAGVSQTPSNKVTEKGKYVELRCDPISGHTALYWYRQSLGQGPEFLIYFQGTGAADDSGLPNDRFFAVRPEGSVSTLKIQRTERGDSAVYLCASSPQGGPGNEQFFGPGTRLTVL.

V usage is TRBV10-3 and J usage is TRBJ2-5; D is unclear. The CDR3 is 13 amino acids. Germline V gives CDR1 ENHRY, CDR2 SYGVKD. Trimming pared 2 bases from V and 5 bases from J, leaving 9 bases between. Here the CDR3 DNA reads TGTGCCATCAGTGAGCGGGTGTACGAGACCCAGTACTTC. This codes for CAISERVYETQYF.

The chain uses TRBV20-1 and TRBJ2-5; D is uncertain. CDR1 and CDR2 (germline): DFQATT, SNEGSKA (reference sequence). The CDR3 is 10 amino acids. V lost 3 bases and J lost 5, with 4 bases in between. This CDR3 is CSASQETQYF. CDR3 DNA sequence: TGCAGTGCTAGTCAGGAGACCCAGTACTTC.

This clone was observed once. The gene calls are TRBV29-1 and TRBJ2-3, with D uncertain. Trimming stripped 4 bases from V and 4 bases from J, with 18 bases between. Germline loops: CDR1 SQVTM, CDR2 ANQGSEA. This CDR3 has 15 amino acids. CDR3 protein: CSVGSDFRLADTQYF. Here the CDR3 DNA reads TGCAGCGTTGGATCAGATTTTCGCCTGGCAGATACGCAGTATTTT.

This chain joins TRBV10-3 and TRBJ2-7; TRBD1 might be the D (8 bases). Trimming removed 4 bases from V and 4 bases from J, with 20 bases in between. Germline V gene sequence: CDR1 ENHRY, CDR2 SYGVKD. The CDR3 loop spans 16 amino acids. In DNA, the CDR3 is TGTGCCATCAGTGGGGGGGGGACAGGCCCCCCGTACGAGCAGTACTTC. This translates into CAISGGGTGPPYEQYF.

The rearrangement uses TRBV18 and TRBJ1-5, with TRBD1 matching 12 bases. Per germline, CDR1 KGHSH and CDR2 LQKENI. The CDR3 spans 14 residues. V was pared by 6 bases and J by 5 bases, with 2 bases of the junction left unmatched. In DNA, the CDR3 is TGTGCCAGCTCGGGACAGGGGGCGCATCAGCCCCAGCATTTT. This translates into CASSGQGAHQPQHF.

The V call is TRBV30, the J call TRBJ2-2, with 10 bases lining up with TRBD1. Per germline, CDR1 GTSNPN and CDR2 SVGIG (reference sequence). This CDR3 contains 15 residues. After removal of 5 bases from V and 3 bases from J, the junction contained 6 bases not matched to a gene. For the CDR3, the DNA is TGTGCCTGGTCCCGACAGGGGGCAGACACCGGGGAGCTGTTTTTT. Translating it yields CAWSRQGADTGELFF.

The chain uses TRBV10-1 and TRBJ2-7; 10 bases fit TRBD1. Germline CDR1 WNHNN, CDR2 SYGVQD (reference sequence). The V gene end was trimmed by 3 bases and the J gene end by 5 bases; junction bases not matched to a gene: 7. The CDR3 runs 15 residues. Here the CDR3 reads CASSDSGTGVDEQYF. CDR3 nucleotides: TGCGCCAGCAGTGATAGCGGGACAGGGGTCGACGAGCAGTACTTC.

The chain is built from TRBV7-3 and TRBJ2-3, with D possibly being TRBD2 (6 bases). This CDR3 is built from 15 residues. With 3 bases removed from V and 6 bases from J, the gap between germline ends came to 16 bases. Germline V gives CDR1 SGHTA, CDR2 FQGTGA. DNA for the CDR3: TGTGCCAGCAGCTTTGGTAGCGGCCCCTTGGATACGCAGTATTTT. Encoded protein: CASSFGSGPLDTQYF.

The table lists this clone with a count of one. The V gene is TRBV7-2, the J gene TRBJ2-7; D not resolved. Germline CDR1 is SGHTA and CDR2 is FQGNSA. Trimming removed 1 base at V and 1 base at J, with 8 bases between. The CDR3 covers 14 residues. As DNA, the CDR3 is TGTGCCAGCAGCTTAGGGCGGCAGTCCTACGAGCAGTACTTC. It yields the protein CASSLGRQSYEQYF. Together with reference TRBV7-2 and TRBJ2-7, the CDR3 gives the full variable domain: GAGVSQSPSNKVTEKGKDVELRCDPISGHTALYWYRQSLGQGLEFLIYFQGNSAPDKSGLPSDRFSAERTGGSVSTLTIQRTQQEDSAVYLCASSLGRQSYEQYFGPGTRLTVT.